This T cell receptor beta chain was obtained from a study of T cells after yellow fever vaccination (dated by TCRdb to between 2017 and 2020). Looking at the study overall: The SMART-Seq v4 Ultra Low Input RNA kit was used to prepare libraries from fractions with low cell numbers. Bulk PBMC replicates and cell subsets were isolated from blood drawn at multiple timepoints before and after both primary and secondary immunization. To follow T-cell clones before and after both primary and booster YFV17D yellow fever vaccination, bulk TCR alpha and beta repertoires underwent longitudinal sequencing. The cohort comprised two healthy male donors, one aged 18 to 30 and one aged 30 to 40 years.

The CDR3, from cysteine to phenylalanine, totals 17 residues. The kept DNA is CDR3 alone, 51 bases in frame from the first base. The junction shows trimming of 5 bases on V and 0 bases on J, and the gene matches do not reach 10 bases of it. About this clonotype itself: Its antigen is not yet known. No much larger clone is present one base from it, and per-base qualities are unavailable.

Synthesis of TCR cDNA relied on 5'RACE template switching, a step that introduced a universal primer site along with unique molecular identifiers. Priming of cDNA synthesis was performed from both the TCR alpha and TCR beta constant segments. Libraries were amplified in two PCR steps, with sample barcodes and sequencing adapters added in the second step. Sequencing of libraries was done on Illumina HiSeq 2500 (2x100 bp) or NovaSeq (2x150 bp). The study's own analysis went as follows. Demultiplexing of reads and collapsing into UMI consensus sequences were performed with MIGEC, and V(D)J alignment was carried out with MiXCR. Vaccine-responding clonotypes were identified with edgeR using replicate PBMC samples, with FDR below 0.01 and a log2 fold change above 5 up to day 15 being required. Bulk clonotypes were assigned CD4 or CD8 identity according to which sequenced CD4 or CD8 repertoire held them at higher abundance. TCRdb cleaned the public reads at Q25 with fastp, built clones with MiXCR and kept in-frame beta chains. Every entry covers one CDR3 protein and lists the most common genes and DNA from its rows. The V and J calls follow TCRdb's processing rather than the paper's. For this sample there are hundreds of thousands of distinct CDR3 sequences; around an eighth appear just once. The ten largest clones add up to over 12% of the sample.

The treatment or condition label here, explained by the study, means: live attenuated yellow fever vaccine strain. At each blood-draw timepoint, two biological replicates of bulk PBMCs were obtained. A standard Ficoll-Paque protocol was used to isolate PBMCs from peripheral blood. RNA was extracted with TriZol from bulk PBMCs, CD4 and CD8 fractions, and dextramer-positive and dextramer-negative fractions. What the authors observed across the whole study: FACS-sorted repertoires could contain abundant contaminating clonotypes from the bulk population, so computational filtering was required. A small share of clonotypes was detected in both CD4 and CD8 compartments, with the overlap likely arising from convergent recombination. After the booster, most of the clones that had expanded following primary vaccination were detected again (approximately 96% of CD4 and around 88% of CD8), which suggests that memory was broadly maintained. Compared with the primary T-cell response, the secondary T-cell response was faster but weaker, reaching its peak on day 5 rather than on day 15. Because the study included only a couple of donors, the extent to which the findings can be generalized is limited.

Recombination joined TRBV12-3 or TRBV12-4 with TRBJ2-4; 7 bases in between match TRBD1. This TCR was sampled from a man aged 25-40 years who received the YFV17D yellow fever vaccine. The sample was PBMCs, taken on the day of the yellow fever booster vaccination. CDR3 sequence: CASSKTGDARAKNIQYF. The DNA sequence is TGTGCCAGCAGTAAAACAGGGGACGCCCGAGCCAAAAACATTCAGTACTTC.